This T cell receptor beta chain derives from a study of CD8+CD57+ T cells in acquired aplastic anemia. About the research overall: 3.2 ug was the average amount of DNA from sorted CD4+ and CD8+ cells.

Genomic DNA templated the TCR beta VDJ and CDR3 profiling. TCRdb called the reads again in MiXCR, with one record for every CDR3 protein. The sample consists of about 160,000 distinct CDR3 sequences, more than 45% of them appearing once. The patients chosen for sequencing had shown expansion of CD8+CD57+ cells (detected by flow cytometry). Turning to this clonotype: Antigen unknown. A much more abundant neighbour one base away suggests this may be a read error.

V lost 10 bases and J lost 1, with 13 bases in between. The germline V gene encodes CDR1 MNHNS and CDR2 SASEGT. This CDR3 has 13 residues. Overall study results and limits: Common to patients and controls were twenty-nine CD8+ CDR3 sequences.

The chain links TRBV6-1 to TRBJ2-5; perhaps TRBD1 as D (6 bases). The sequence was collected from a human donor with aplastic anemia. The sequencing input was sorted CD4+, CD8+, or CD8+CD57+ T cells (not recorded which) from PBMCs. The CDR3: CAISHRAQETQYF. The CDR3 DNA follows: TGTGCCATCAGCCACAGGGCCCAAGAGACCCAGTACTTC.